These 26 T cell receptor beta chains share one sample of origin, sequenced in a study of T cell responses to AZD1222 COVID-19 vaccine. Sequencing used immunoSEQ multiplex PCR; TCRdb keeps in-frame clones, though not all of them. The sample lists approximately 140,000 clones, less than 95% occurring once. The sample here was peripheral blood, taken on day 0 of AZD1222 vaccination. These receptors were collected from an adult in good health.

The chain uses TRBV6-5 and TRBJ1-5; D gene uncertain. The germline gives CDR1 MNHEY, CDR2 SVGAGI. The CDR3 is 13 amino acids. V gave up 6 bases and J gave up 0 bases, with 6 bases separating them. CDR3 in DNA: TGTGCCAGCAGACTTCATAGCAATCAGCCCCAGCATTTT. Translated, it gives CASRLHSNQPQHF.

The J gene is TRBJ1-5, the V gene TRBV7-2; D is undetermined. V was cut by 4 bases and J by 1 base, with 5 bases left in between. Per germline, CDR1 SGHTA and CDR2 FQGNSA. The CDR3 is 13 residues long. The chain's CDR3 is CASSWGSNQPQHF. The DNA of the CDR3 is TGTGCCAGCAGCTGGGGAAGCAATCAGCCCCAGCATTTT.

The chain carries TRBV2 and TRBJ2-1; D is uncertain. This CDR3 contains 16 residues. Trimming cost V 7 bases and J 0 bases, with 16 bases left between them. Germline V gives CDR1 SNHLY, CDR2 FYNNEI. CDR3 in amino acids: CASKRAVGPSYNEQFF. The CDR3 coding sequence is TGTGCCAGCAAAAGGGCCGTGGGTCCCTCCTACAATGAGCAGTTCTTC.

The sample holds one count of this clone. The chain combines TRBV5-4 with TRBJ1-2, with D perhaps matching TRBD1 (5 bases). V was clipped by 4 bases and J by 7 bases, with 20 bases between them. This CDR3 is 15 amino acids long. The germline V gene has CDR1 SGHNT and CDR2 YYREEE (reference sequence). The CDR3 DNA follows: TGTGCCAGCAGCCCCGTCTGGGGGGACGAAGGTGGCTACACCTTC. It codes for CASSPVWGDEGGYTF.

CDR3: CASSQVSTDRDTGELFF. CDR3 in DNA: TGTGCCAGCAGCCAAGTCTCGACGGACCGAGACACCGGGGAGCTGTTTTTT. The gene calls are TRBV4-2 and TRBJ2-2; the D is unclear. The germline CDR1 and CDR2 sequences are LGHNA and YNFKEQ. CDR3 length: 17 residues. V was trimmed by 1 base and J by 3 bases, leaving 15 bases between them.

V usage is TRBV27 and J usage is TRBJ2-7; D is undetermined. This CDR3 contains 14 residues. Trimming shortened V by 4 bases and J by 3 bases, and 13 bases separated the two germline ends. Germline CDR1 is MNHEY and CDR2 is SMNVEV (reference sequence). The CDR3 protein is CASSSGMKGYEQYV. CDR3 DNA sequence: TGTGCCAGCAGTTCTGGGATGAAGGGCTACGAGCAGTACGTC.

This clone appeared a single time. Written as DNA, the CDR3 is TGTGCCAGCCCGCTAGGAGGGCCCGGGGAGCTGTTTTTT. Translation gives CASPLGGPGELFF. This chain uses TRBV7-9 with TRBJ2-2; perhaps TRBD2 as D (6 bases). V gave up 8 bases and J gave up 6 bases, with 13 bases separating them. This CDR3 spans 13 amino acids. Germline-derived CDR1 and CDR2 are SEHNR and FQNEAQ (reference sequence).

V usage is TRBV6-5 and J usage is TRBJ1-2; the D is unclear. From germline, CDR1 is MNHEY and CDR2 SVGAGI. V was pared by 3 bases and J by 6 bases, with 14 bases between. The CDR3 consists of 14 residues. The DNA for the CDR3 is TGTGCCAGCAGTTATAATTTTCAAGAAGATGGCTACACCTTC. It encodes CASSYNFQEDGYTF.

The CDR3 loop reads CASSRDGSPNYGYTF. The CDR3 region has the DNA TGTGCCAGCTCACGGGACGGCTCCCCAAACTATGGCTACACCTTC. The gene calls are TRBV18 and TRBJ1-2; the D gene is possibly TRBD1 (5 bases). Trimming took off 4 bases at V and 2 bases at J, with 14 bases between the two ends. The CDR3 is made up of 15 amino acids. Germline values: CDR1 KGHSH, CDR2 LQKENI. The full variable domain, completed using reference TRBV18 and TRBJ1-2, is NAGVMQNPRHLVRRRGQEARLRCSPMKGHSHVYWYRQLPEEGLKFMVYLQKENIIDESGMPKERFSAEFPKEGPSILRIQQVVRGDSAAYFCASSRDGSPNYGYTFGSGTRLTVV.

This sequence joins TRBV27 and TRBJ2-1; 7 bases agree with TRBD2. The CDR3 runs to 14 residues. CDR1 is MNHEY, CDR2 SMNVEV, per germline (reference sequence). J gave up 9 bases and V 5 bases, and 10 bases lay outside the gene matches. The CDR3 sequence: CASSTTERGLEQFF. CDR3 DNA sequence: TGTGCCAGCAGTACGACTGAGCGGGGACTTGAGCAGTTCTTC.

The chain joins TRBV11-3 to TRBJ2-5; D not certain. V was clipped by 5 bases and J by 2 bases, with 6 bases between them. Germline V gives CDR1 SGHNT, CDR2 YENEEA. The CDR3 is made up of 12 amino acids. The CDR3: CASSRTQETQYF. In DNA form, the CDR3 reads TGTGCCAGCAGCCGCACACAAGAGACCCAGTACTTC.

Written as DNA, the CDR3 is TGTGCCAGCAGTTACTCGGGTCTAGACCCCACAGATACGCAGTATTTT. As protein: CASSYSGLDPTDTQYF. V usage is TRBV6-2 or TRBV6-3 and J usage is TRBJ2-3; no reliable D call. In germline, CDR1 is MNHEY, CDR2 SVGEGT. The CDR3 runs to 16 residues. V dropped 0 bases and J dropped 2 bases, with 12 bases sitting between them.

The J gene is TRBJ1-1, the V gene TRBV27; a weak D match, TRBD1 (6 bases). CDR3 length: 16 residues. In germline, CDR1 is MNHEY, CDR2 SMNVEV (reference sequence). V lost 6 bases, J lost 1 base, and 18 bases lay in between. The CDR3 protein is CASSPRGGWANTEAFF. The DNA of the CDR3 is TGTGCCAGCAGCCCTAGAGGGGGGTGGGCGAACACTGAAGCTTTCTTT.

The rearrangement joins TRBV6-2 or TRBV6-3 to TRBJ1-1; a weak D match, TRBD1 (6 bases). CDR1 is MNHEY and CDR2 is SVGEGT in the germline V gene. This CDR3 spans 12 amino acids. V dropped 2 bases and J dropped 6 bases, with 7 bases sitting between them. CDR3 sequence (DNA): TGTGCCAGCAGTTACGGGGGGCCTGAAGCTTTCTTT. The encoded protein is CASSYGGPEAFF.

This chain links TRBV9 with TRBJ1-5, with D possibly being TRBD1 (5 bases). Germline assignment: CDR1 SGDLS and CDR2 YYNGEE. Trimming stripped 4 bases from V and 6 bases from J, with 17 bases between. The CDR3 is 15 amino acids. Here the CDR3 DNA reads TGTGCCAGCAGCCAAATGGGGGGAAAGGGTCAGCCCCAGCATTTT. Translated: CASSQMGGKGQPQHF.

J is TRBJ1-2 and V is TRBV6-6; possibly TRBD1 for D (5 bases). Trimming took 6 bases from V and 4 from J, leaving 15 bases between them. The CDR3 length is 14 residues. Germline values: CDR1 MNHNY, CDR2 SVGAGI (reference sequence). Written as DNA, the CDR3 is TGTGCCAGCAGCCCCAGGGAAGGGGCCTATGGCTACACCTTC. Protein: CASSPREGAYGYTF.

The gene calls are TRBV7-9 and TRBJ2-1, with 13 bases aligning to TRBD2. The CDR3 is made up of 16 amino acids. Losses at the gene ends were 5 bases for V and 9 bases for J; bases not matched to a gene: 10. In germline, CDR1 is SEHNR, CDR2 FQNEAQ (reference sequence). CDR3 sequence (DNA): TGTGCCAGCAGCCCCTCCGGGACTAGCGGGATAGGTGAGCAGTTCTTC. This sequence encodes CASSPSGTSGIGEQFF.

The chain joins TRBV19 to TRBJ1-5, with no clear D. The V gene's germline CDR1 is LNHDA and CDR2 SQIVND (reference sequence). Trimming took off 5 bases at V and 4 bases at J, with 18 bases between the two ends. CDR3 length: 16 amino acids. Here the CDR3 DNA reads TGTGCCAGTAGTGCTTATTCGTGGGCCTCTAATCAGCCCCAGCATTTT. Residues: CASSAYSWASNQPQHF.

This sequence joins TRBV19 and TRBJ1-5, with 7 bases lining up with TRBD1. The CDR3 length is 13 residues. After removal of 9 bases from V and 4 bases from J, the junction contained 6 bases not matched to a gene. Germline V CDR1 and CDR2: LNHDA, SQIVND (reference sequence). This CDR3 reads CASGGTANQPQHF. The CDR3 region has the DNA TGTGCCAGCGGGGGGACAGCTAATCAGCCCCAGCATTTT.

V gene TRBV15 combines with J gene TRBJ1-1; a possible D gene is TRBD1 (5 bases). CDR3 length: 14 amino acids. V gave up 1 base and J gave up 1 base, with 7 bases separating them. Germline V gives CDR1 LNHNV, CDR2 YYDKDF (reference sequence). The CDR3 coding sequence is TGTGCCACCAGCAGAGTTACAGGGAACACTGAAGCTTTCTTT. Protein sequence: CATSRVTGNTEAFF.

The gene calls are TRBV2 and TRBJ2-1; 7 nucleotides align to TRBD2. Germline lookup yields CDR1 SNHLY and CDR2 FYNNEI. The CDR3 has 15 residues. The trim removed 5 bases at V and 2 bases at J, leaving 6 bases unmatched. The CDR3 coding sequence is TGTGCCAGCAGTTCGACTAGCTGGCCCTACAATGAGCAGTTCTTC. It specifies CASSSTSWPYNEQFF.

The chain carries TRBV4-1 and TRBJ2-1, with 7 bases lining up with TRBD2. Unmatched junction bases numbered 3, after V lost 4 bases and J lost 9 bases. The CDR3 is made up of 12 amino acids. Germline CDR1 MGHRA, CDR2 YSYEKL. This CDR3 is CASSREGSEQFF. CDR3 in DNA: TGCGCCAGCAGCCGGGAGGGATCTGAGCAGTTCTTC.

The chain uses TRBV10-1 and TRBJ2-7; the match to TRBD1 covers 7 bases. The CDR3 is made up of 14 amino acids. The V gene end was trimmed by 6 bases and the J gene end by 2 bases; junction bases not matched to a gene: 7. Germline V gene sequence: CDR1 WNHNN, CDR2 SYGVQD (reference sequence). The chain's CDR3 is CASSFRDSTYEQYV. The CDR3 nucleotides read TGCGCCAGCAGCTTTAGGGACAGCACCTACGAGCAGTACGTC.

This chain uses TRBV20-1 with TRBJ2-3; D may be TRBD2 (5 bases). Trimming pared 6 bases from V and 4 bases from J, leaving 8 bases between. Germline lookup yields CDR1 DFQATT and CDR2 SNEGSKA (reference sequence). The CDR3 extends over 11 amino acids. The CDR3 coding sequence is TGCAGTGCCCGGGGTCCAGATACGCAGTATTTT. Its translation: CSARGPDTQYF.

This clone is a singleton in its sample. The chain recombines TRBV4-1 with TRBJ2-3; 7 bases fit TRBD2. After removal of 4 bases from V and 2 bases from J, the junction contained 6 bases not matched to a gene. There are 15 residues in the CDR3. The germline CDR1 and CDR2 sequences are MGHRA and YSYEKL. CDR3 bases: TGCGCCAGCAGCCCTAGCGGAGGAATCACAGATACGCAGTATTTT. Amino acids: CASSPSGGITDTQYF.

The gene calls are TRBV10-3 and TRBJ2-7; possibly TRBD1 or TRBD2 for D (5 bases each). Germline lookup yields CDR1 ENHRY and CDR2 SYGVKD. This CDR3 has 14 residues. V shed 6 bases and J shed 0 bases, with 12 bases lying between them. The CDR3 loop reads CAISRDGSSYEQYV. The CDR3 nucleotides are TGTGCCATCAGCCGGGACGGTAGCTCCTACGAGCAGTACGTC.